This TCR beta chain was identified in a study of a mutant IDH1 vaccine in newly diagnosed glioma (dated by TCRdb to the early 2020s). Study-wide context: Eight vaccinations were administered to patients in weeks 1, 3, 5, 7, 11, 15, 19 and 23, corresponding to visits V03 through V10. Vaccination began 4-6 weeks after radiotherapy alone, or alongside temozolomide cycles in the chemotherapy-containing groups. Of the approximately 30 treated patients, around 62% were male and about 40% were female, and a mean age of about 37 years was recorded. Before enrollment, most patients had been given radiochemotherapy with temozolomide as standard therapy, while the rest had received either radiotherapy alone or temozolomide alone. Six visits were used for peripheral blood collection: V03 (baseline), V05, V07, V10, V12 and V13. For exploratory analyses, longitudinal TCRB deep sequencing was carried out in 25 treated patients wherever samples were available. Results and caveats for the whole study, not just this receptor: Availability determined which PBMC samples were chosen for TCRB deep sequencing. Changes in the top peripheral T cell clonotypes picked up by TCRB sequencing did not appear to be linked to pseudoprogression. The authors stated that sample limitations prevented analyses of patient blood samples from being reproduced. Across multiple MHC alleles, vaccine-induced immune responses were seen in around 93% of patients.

The intended sense of this specimen's time point label: week 23, last vaccination. A 20-mer mutant IDH1 peptide at 300 micrograms in Montanide made up each vaccine dose, which was injected subcutaneously together with topical imiquimod. Donors had newly diagnosed WHO grade 3 or 4 IDH1-mutant astrocytomas with loss of nuclear ATRX. The samples were drawn from NOA16, a multicentre, single-arm, open-label phase I trial in Germany that tested a mutant IDH1 peptide vaccine in humans for the first time. The DNeasy Blood and Tissue Kit was used to extract genomic DNA from EDTA blood for TCRB sequencing. The library relied on the immunoSEQ multiplex PCR assay. Following the manufacturer's protocol, the hsTCRB Kit was used to amplify rearranged TCR beta chain sequences. Sequencing of TCRB libraries was carried out on an Illumina MiSeq. On the study's bioinformatics: Demultiplexing, trimming and gene mapping were performed with the kit vendor's proprietary platform. In its TCRdb copy, this immuneACCESS table keeps in-frame sequences only and misses some clones. Where compared with another copy, unresolved V genes explain less than half of these, and the others have no known cause. V and J calls and clone size are as listed in that table; D and trimming were resolved from the DNA. This sample holds around 60,000 clones; roughly 85% were observed only once. The top ten clonotypes cover 3.5% to 4.5% of the sample.

This clone was counted between two and nine times. The antigen it binds to is not known. Base-call qualities are not available, and no considerably larger clone is one nucleotide away. V loses 2 bases of germline sequence and J loses 6 bases, and the interval between the two ends is 8 bases. The CDR3 sequence holds 12 residues, the cysteine and phenylalanine included. The kept DNA is CDR3 alone, 36 bases in frame from the first base. The germline V gene (reference sequence) sets CDR1 to GTSNPN and CDR2 to SVGIG. Sequenced here: PBMCs, sampled from a glioma patient whose treatment included an IDH1 peptide vaccine. The TCR sequence derives from a man under 40 with glioma. Recombination linked TRBV30 to TRBJ1-5, with no confident D gene call. The CDR3 here reads CAWSLSGQPQHF. The DNA sequence is given as TGTGCCTGGAGTTTATCGGGTCAGCCCCAGCATTTT. Where the CDR3 stops, the reference TRBV30 and TRBJ1-5 genes take over; the full variable domain is SQTIHQWPATLVQPVGSPLSLECTVEGTSNPNLYWYRQAAGRGLQLLFYSVGIGQISSEVPQNLSASRPQDRQFILSSKKLLLSDSGFYLCAWSLSGQPQHFGDGTRLSIL.